This entry lists 18 T cell receptor beta chains sequenced from one sample in a study of human T cells and chemical hapten exposure. Time point denoted: pre-sensitization, week 0. Treatment here: therapeutic diphenylcyclopropenone sensitization with weekly scalp DPC. One entry per CDR3 protein, called by TCRdb with MiXCR from the RACE reads. The table records more than 300,000 distinct CDR3 sequences, 5.5% of them present only once. The sample in question was whole blood, obtained in connection with sensitization to the hapten diphenylcyclopropenone (DPC). These receptors originate from a woman aged 18-29 years with alopecia areata. Some clones in this sample may be carry-over from other donors' samples.

This clonotype was detected ten times or more. V gene TRBV24-1 combines with J gene TRBJ2-2; tentatively, D is TRBD1 (5 bases). The germline gives CDR1 KGHDR, CDR2 SFDVKD. The CDR3 is made up of 18 amino acids. Trimming stripped 4 bases from V and 3 bases from J, with 20 bases between. The CDR3 spells CATSDRLDSPRDTGELFF. In DNA, the CDR3 is TGTGCCACCAGTGACCGCCTCGACAGCCCCCGGGACACCGGGGAGCTGTTTTTT.

This clonotype was counted many times. The chain recombines TRBV5-6 with TRBJ1-2; TRBD1 matches 9 bases. The V segment lost 0 bases and the J segment 2 bases; nucleotides outside the gene matches: 14. The CDR3 has 19 residues. The V gene's germline CDR1 is SGHDT and CDR2 YYEEEE. CDR3 sequence reads: CASSLASLFGTGRNYGYTF. The CDR3 DNA follows: TGTGCCAGCAGCTTGGCTAGTCTTTTTGGGACAGGGCGGAACTATGGCTACACCTTC. Variable domain in full (rest from reference TRBV5-6 and TRBJ1-2): DAGVTQSPTHLIKTRGQQVTLRCSPKSGHDTVSWYQQALGQGPQFIFQYYEEEERQRGNFPDRFSGHQFPNYSSELNVNALLLGDSALYLCASSLASLFGTGRNYGYTFGSGTRLTVV.

This clonotype has just a few counts. The J gene is TRBJ2-7, the V gene TRBV4-2; D is perhaps TRBD1 or TRBD2 (5 bases each). Per the germline V gene, CDR1 is LGHNA and CDR2 is YNFKEQ. Deletions cut 6 bases from V and 0 bases from J, with 12 bases between. The CDR3 is made up of 14 amino acids. CDR3 in amino acids: CASRPQAGSYEQYF. The CDR3 DNA is TGTGCCAGCAGACCACAGGCGGGCTCCTACGAGCAGTACTTC.

This clonotype was recorded a few times. The chain recombines TRBV5-5 with TRBJ1-4; D unresolved. There are 16 residues in the CDR3. Per germline, CDR1 SGHKS and CDR2 YYEKEE (reference sequence). The V end lost 0 bases, the J end lost 4 bases, and 13 bases lay between the germline ends. The DNA for the CDR3 is TGTGCCAGCAGCTTGGGGGTTGGAGTTAATAATGAAAAACTGTTTTTT. Amino acid sequence: CASSLGVGVNNEKLFF.

This rearrangement joins TRBV28 to TRBJ1-2; a weak D match, TRBD1 (5 bases). The V gene lost 9 bases and the J gene lost 7 bases, with 18 bases spanning the gap. This CDR3 has 13 residues. Germline assignment: CDR1 MDHEN and CDR2 SYDVKM. This CDR3 is CASAGFGGLGYTF. The DNA for the CDR3 is TGTGCCAGTGCAGGGTTTGGGGGACTTGGCTACACCTTC.

The sample holds a few counts of this clonotype. The chain carries TRBV2 and TRBJ2-1; the D gene is possibly TRBD2 (5 bases). The CDR3 loop spans 16 amino acids. The germline CDR1 and CDR2 sequences are SNHLY and FYNNEI. V was shortened by 4 bases and J by 1 base, with 14 bases between the two germline ends. CDR3 coding DNA: TGTGCCAGCAGTGTTAGAGGGCTTGGGTCCTACAATGAGCAGTTCTTC. It codes for CASSVRGLGSYNEQFF.

The chain employs TRBV24-1 and TRBJ1-1; no clear D. Germline V CDR1 and CDR2: KGHDR, SFDVKD. The length of the CDR3 is 12 residues. Trimming stripped 0 bases from V and 12 bases from J, with 10 bases between. CDR3 loop: CATSDLEGRTFF. For the CDR3, the DNA is TGTGCCACCAGTGATTTGGAGGGCAGGACTTTCTTT.

The table lists this clonotype with a few counts. The J gene is TRBJ1-1, the V gene TRBV7-2; no firm D call. CDR3 length equals 15 residues. V dropped 2 bases and J dropped 4 bases, with 14 bases sitting between them. Germline CDR1 is SGHTA and CDR2 is FQGNSA. CDR3 sequence: CASSLPGLPRTEAFF. CDR3 sequence (DNA): TGTGCCAGCAGCTTACCGGGCCTGCCGCGCACTGAAGCTTTCTTT. Together with reference TRBV7-2 and TRBJ1-1, the CDR3 gives the full variable domain: GAGVSQSPSNKVTEKGKDVELRCDPISGHTALYWYRQSLGQGLEFLIYFQGNSAPDKSGLPSDRFSAERTGGSVSTLTIQRTQQEDSAVYLCASSLPGLPRTEAFFGQGTRLTVV.

The J gene is TRBJ2-5, the V gene TRBV18; either TRBD1 or TRBD2 may fit D (5 bases each). This CDR3 is 14 amino acids long. The V end was cut by 0 bases, the J end by 4 bases, with 9 bases between. Germline CDR1 and CDR2: KGHSH and LQKENI. CDR3 region: CASSPPYGGETQYF. The CDR3, as DNA: TGTGCCAGCTCACCACCGTATGGGGGAGAGACCCAGTACTTC.

V usage is TRBV6-2 or TRBV6-3 and J usage is TRBJ2-1; the D gene is possibly TRBD1 (6 bases). CDR1 is MNHEY and CDR2 is SVGEGT in the germline V gene. Trimming removed 0 bases at V and 7 bases at J, with 16 bases between. The CDR3 spans 16 residues. CDR3 DNA: TGTGCCAGCAGTTACTCAGGGACATCTATTGGGAATGAGCAGTTCTTC. Its translation is CASSYSGTSIGNEQFF.

A note on this clonotype: A much larger clonotype is one base distant, so this may be a read error. This CDR3 is missing its conserved last phenylalanine or tryptophan, likely due to a read error. V and J are TRBV6-2 or TRBV6-3 and TRBJ1-1; D is uncertain. The CDR3 loop spans 15 amino acids. V lost 0 bases, J lost 0 bases, and 8 bases lay in between. Germline V gene lookup returns CDR1 MNHEY and CDR2 SVGEGT. The CDR3 region has the DNA TGTGCCAGCAGTTACTCGCGGCTCATGAACACTGAAGCTTTCTCT. Translating gives CASSYSRLMNTEAFS.

V gene TRBV28 combines with J gene TRBJ1-2; TRBD1 is a possible D gene (6 bases). V gave up 3 bases and J gave up 7 bases, with 21 bases separating them. The CDR3 has 16 amino acids. In germline, CDR1 is MDHEN, CDR2 SYDVKM. This CDR3 reads CASSFSAAVGGSGYTF. The CDR3 region has the DNA TGTGCCAGCAGTTTTAGTGCCGCAGTTGGGGGCTCTGGCTACACCTTC.

Written as DNA, the CDR3 is TGTGCCAGCAGCTTTAGTAGCGGGGATTTCAACACCGGGGAGCTGTTTTTT. Amino acids: CASSFSSGDFNTGELFF. J is TRBJ2-2 and V is TRBV11-3; 8 bases match TRBD2. Germline CDR1 and CDR2: SGHNT and YENEEA. J gave up 2 bases and V 3 bases, and 8 bases lay outside the gene matches. The CDR3 contains 17 residues. Together with reference TRBV11-3 and TRBJ2-2, the CDR3 gives the full variable domain: EAGVVQSPRYKIIEKKQPVAFWCNPISGHNTLYWYLQNLGQGPELLIRYENEEAVDDSQLPKDRFSAERLKGVDSTLKIQPAELGDSAVYLCASSFSSGDFNTGELFFGEGSRLTVL.

The rearrangement uses TRBV5-7 and TRBJ1-5; TRBD1 is a possible D gene (6 bases). TRBV5-7 falls under the ORF class, with uncertain function. This CDR3 region has 14 residues. Trimming left V 0 bases short and J 7 bases short, with 11 bases between. The DNA of the CDR3 is TGTGCCAGCAGCTTGGTGGGGGGCTGCCAGCCCCAGCATTTT. This translates into CASSLVGGCQPQHF.

The sample holds many counts of this clonotype. The chain links TRBV5-1 to TRBJ2-2; D may correspond to TRBD1 or TRBD2 (6 bases each). This CDR3 has 18 residues. The V end lost 7 bases, the J end lost 6 bases, and 28 bases lay between the germline ends. In germline, CDR1 is SGHRS, CDR2 YFSETQ. The CDR3 DNA is TGCGCCAGCGGCGGGAATGCAGGGGTCTTCCCCTATTCCGGGGAGCTGTTTTTT. Protein sequence: CASGGNAGVFPYSGELFF.

This clonotype was observed many times. The rearrangement joins TRBV5-6 to TRBJ1-5, with unresolved D. V was shortened by 0 bases and J by 2 bases, with 6 bases between the two germline ends. The CDR3 loop spans 14 amino acids. Germline V gene sequence: CDR1 SGHDT, CDR2 YYEEEE. The CDR3 DNA reads TGTGCCAGCAGCTTGGCGCTCGGCAATCAGCCCCAGCATTTT. Amino acids: CASSLALGNQPQHF.

This clonotype was recorded many times. The rearrangement joins TRBV20-1 to TRBJ2-1, with TRBD2 matching over 10 bases. The CDR3 length is 22 residues. Germline assignment: CDR1 DFQATT and CDR2 SNEGSKA (reference sequence). V lost 0 bases to trimming and J lost 1 base; unmatched junction nucleotides: 21. This chain's CDR3 is CSARDLYFSSSGGADSYNEQFF. CDR3 nucleotides: TGCAGTGCTAGAGATCTCTATTTTTCTTCGAGCGGGGGGGCCGATTCCTACAATGAGCAGTTCTTC.

The table lists this clonotype with many counts. The gene calls are TRBV7-9 and TRBJ1-1, with no clear D. The CDR3 consists of 12 residues. Per the germline V gene, CDR1 is SEHNR and CDR2 is FQNEAQ (reference sequence). With 5 bases removed from V and 7 bases from J, the gap between germline ends came to 11 bases. The CDR3 loop is CASSLGYNEAFF. The CDR3 DNA reads TGTGCCAGCAGCCTAGGCTACAATGAAGCTTTCTTT.